A single sample is the source of the 21 T cell receptor beta chains below, sequenced in a study of T cell responses to AZD1222 COVID-19 vaccine. Libraries were prepared by immunoSEQ multiplex PCR; TCRdb keeps only in-frame clonotypes and omits some of them. The table shows 120,000 to 150,000 clones, with about 91% occurring only once. Here the sequenced sample was peripheral blood, taken on day 0 of AZD1222 vaccination. Receptors were obtained from an adult in good health.

The chain has TRBV6-5 and TRBJ2-2; 11 positions match TRBD2. The V segment lost 1 base and the J segment 6 bases; nucleotides outside the gene matches: 1. The CDR3 is 15 residues long. The germline CDR1 and CDR2 sequences are MNHEY and SVGAGI. CDR3 in DNA: TGTGCCAGCAGTTACTTAGCGGGAGGGGCCGGGGAGCTGTTTTTT. Translation: CASSYLAGGAGELFF.

CDR3 sequence (DNA): TGCGCCAGCAGCTTGCGAGACTTCACAGATACGCAGTATTTT. Translated: CASSLRDFTDTQYF. V and J are TRBV5-1 and TRBJ2-3; no definite D call. Deletions cut 1 base from V and 2 bases from J, with 8 bases between. The CDR3 extends over 14 amino acids. Germline assignment: CDR1 SGHRS and CDR2 YFSETQ.

The chain carries TRBV19 and TRBJ1-2; D might be TRBD1 (6 bases). This CDR3 is built from 13 residues. Germline CDR1 LNHDA, CDR2 SQIVND (reference sequence). Trimming removed 7 bases from V and 7 bases from J, with 16 bases in between. In DNA form, the CDR3 reads TGTGCCAGTACGGGGGCAGGGGCCCTTGGCTACACCTTC. It encodes CASTGAGALGYTF.

The rearrangement joins TRBV6-1 to TRBJ2-7; 8 nucleotides align to TRBD1. Germline V gene sequence: CDR1 MNHNS, CDR2 SASEGT. Trimming cost V 7 bases and J 7 bases; bases outside gene matches: 3. The CDR3 loop spans 11 amino acids. This CDR3 is CASNRDREQYF. CDR3 in DNA: TGTGCCAGCAATAGGGACAGGGAGCAGTACTTC.

The chain employs TRBV6-5 and TRBJ2-7; 9 nucleotides line up with TRBD1. With 11 bases clipped from V and 7 bases from J, the junction kept 9 bases outside the gene matches. The germline V gene encodes CDR1 MNHEY and CDR2 SVGAGI. The CDR3 contains 12 residues. The CDR3 DNA reads as TGTGCCCATGGGACAGGGTTAGTGGAGCAGTACTTC. Translated, it gives CAHGTGLVEQYF.

The V call is TRBV6-5, the J call TRBJ1-2, with a possible D match to TRBD1 (6 bases). The length of the CDR3 is 15 residues. V lost 6 bases and J 3 bases, leaving 17 bases between the germline ends. Germline lookup yields CDR1 MNHEY and CDR2 SVGAGI. The CDR3 coding sequence is TGTGCCAGCAGATCGGGGGCCACGCACCACTATGGCTACACCTTC. It codes for CASRSGATHHYGYTF.

The genes are TRBV28 and TRBJ1-2; D remains unclear. CDR3 size: 13 residues. V gave up 4 bases and J gave up 6 bases, with 12 bases separating them. CDR1 is MDHEN, CDR2 SYDVKM, per germline. This chain's CDR3 is CASSSGRLNGYTF. Written as DNA, the CDR3 is TGTGCCAGCAGTTCGGGCCGTTTAAATGGCTACACCTTC.

This clone was counted between two and nine times. CDR3 loop: CATSSPRDASSYNEQFF. CDR3 nucleotide sequence: TGTGCCACCAGCAGTCCCCGGGACGCAAGCTCCTACAATGAGCAGTTCTTC. V and J are TRBV15 and TRBJ2-1, with D possibly called TRBD1 or TRBD2 (5 bases each). The germline CDR1 and CDR2 sequences are LNHNV and YYDKDF (reference sequence). The germline V and J ends were trimmed by 3 bases and 0 bases, with 15 bases remaining between them. The CDR3 runs 17 residues.

This chain joins TRBV19 and TRBJ1-1, with a tentative D call TRBD1 (5 bases). This CDR3 region has 16 residues. The V and J ends lost 3 bases and 0 bases respectively, with 14 bases between them. Germline V gives CDR1 LNHDA, CDR2 SQIVND (reference sequence). The CDR3, as DNA: TGTGCCAGTAGTATTGGGGCAGGGTTCATGAACACTGAAGCTTTCTTT. Translation: CASSIGAGFMNTEAFF.

The V gene is TRBV16, the J gene TRBJ1-3, with TRBD1 identical over 7 bases. The CDR3 runs to 16 residues. Germline CDR1 is KGHSY and CDR2 is FQNENV. The V and J ends lost 4 bases and 0 bases, in that order; junction bases with no gene match: 6. CDR3 bases: TGTGCCAGCAGCCGTGGACAGGCCTTCTCTGGAAACACCATATATTTT. The encoded protein is CASSRGQAFSGNTIYF.

The V call is TRBV6-1, the J call TRBJ2-1, with D uncertain. V was cut by 4 bases and J by 9 bases, with 22 bases left in between. This CDR3 comprises 16 residues. Germline CDR1 reads MNHNS; CDR2 reads SASEGT. The CDR3 sequence is CASSASTGLLPSEQFF. CDR3 nucleotides: TGTGCCAGCAGTGCATCCACGGGCCTTCTACCCAGTGAGCAGTTCTTC.

The rearrangement links TRBV7-2 to TRBJ1-5, with a weak D call TRBD1 (5 bases). Germline loops: CDR1 SGHTA, CDR2 FQGNSA. V lost 1 base and J 0 bases, leaving 7 bases between the germline ends. There are 15 residues in the CDR3. The CDR3 sequence: CASSLGQTSNQPQHF. The CDR3 DNA reads as TGTGCCAGCAGCTTAGGACAGACTAGCAATCAGCCCCAGCATTTT.

The chain recombines TRBV6-6 with TRBJ2-2; TRBD1 aligns across 7 bases. This CDR3 has 13 amino acids. V lost 11 bases, J lost 5 bases, and 8 bases stayed unmatched. Germline CDR1 is MNHNY and CDR2 is SVGAGI (reference sequence). CDR3 coding DNA: TGTGCCTGTGGACAGGACCCAACCGGGGAGCTGTTTTTT. It yields the protein CACGQDPTGELFF.

The J gene is TRBJ1-5, the V gene TRBV28, with 8 bases matching TRBD1. Unmatched junction bases numbered 14, after V lost 2 bases and J lost 2 bases. The CDR3 covers 19 residues. Germline V gene sequence: CDR1 MDHEN, CDR2 SYDVKM. Written as DNA, the CDR3 is TGTGCCAGCAGTTTACCGGGGACAGGTGGAGGGGTCCGCAATCAGCCCCAGCATTTT. Amino acids: CASSLPGTGGGVRNQPQHF.

This chain links TRBV7-2 with TRBJ1-2; 8 positions match TRBD1. With V trimmed by 5 bases and J by 3 bases, 8 bases remained unmatched. The germline V gene encodes CDR1 SGHTA and CDR2 FQGNSA. The CDR3 consists of 15 residues. The CDR3 bases are TGTGCCAGCAGCATAACTGGACAGGGTCACTATGGCTACACCTTC. Translated: CASSITGQGHYGYTF.

The chain recombines TRBV6-1 with TRBJ1-5; D call uncertain. This CDR3 is built from 16 residues. Germline V gene lookup returns CDR1 MNHNS and CDR2 SASEGT. Trimming stripped 3 bases from V and 1 base from J, with 13 bases between. DNA of the CDR3: TGTGCCAGCAGTGACCGCGGGGTTGGGAGCAATCAGCCCCAGCATTTT. Its translation is CASSDRGVGSNQPQHF.

Concerning this clone itself: The sample has other DNA sequences that encode this CDR3 too. The chain employs TRBV30 and TRBJ1-6; 7 positions match TRBD1. The germline gives CDR1 GTSNPN, CDR2 SVGIG (reference sequence). This CDR3 has 16 residues. V was clipped by 3 bases and J by 1 base; unmatched bases: 6. Written as DNA, the CDR3 is TGTGCCTGGAGCCGGGACAGTCTGTCCTATAATTCACCCCTCCACTTT. It encodes CAWSRDSLSYNSPLHF.

The chain recombines TRBV19 with TRBJ1-6, with D uncertain. The germline V gene has CDR1 LNHDA and CDR2 SQIVND (reference sequence). The CDR3 contains 16 residues. V was pared by 4 bases and J by 7 bases, with 17 bases between. CDR3 sequence reads: CASSTKAGLGNSPLHF. The DNA of the CDR3 is TGTGCCAGTAGTACCAAGGCTGGACTGGGGAATTCACCCCTCCACTTT.

The chain employs TRBV6-1 and TRBJ1-6, with 7 bases that match TRBD1. The V segment lost 0 bases and the J segment 5 bases; nucleotides outside the gene matches: 10. The CDR3 extends over 18 amino acids. CDR1 and CDR2 from the germline V gene are MNHNS and SASEGT. The CDR3 region is CASSEAVTGQPNNSPLHF. The CDR3, as DNA: TGTGCCAGCAGTGAAGCGGTAACGGGACAGCCTAATAATTCACCCCTCCACTTT.

This chain links TRBV5-6 with TRBJ2-7, with a tentative D call TRBD2 (6 bases). This CDR3 spans 14 amino acids. Germline assignment: CDR1 SGHDT and CDR2 YYEEEE. Trimming pared 5 bases from V and 3 bases from J, leaving 15 bases between. Here the CDR3 reads CASRLTASDYEQYF. The CDR3 coding sequence is TGTGCCAGCAGACTCACGGCTAGCGACTACGAGCAGTACTTC.

V is TRBV27 and J is TRBJ1-2, with D perhaps TRBD1 (5 bases). V gave up 5 bases and J gave up 7 bases, with 11 bases separating them. Germline CDR1 and CDR2: MNHEY and SMNVEV (reference sequence). The CDR3 consists of 12 residues. The CDR3 sequence: CASSRAGSGYTF. The CDR3 nucleotides read TGTGCCAGCAGTCGGGCAGGGTCTGGCTACACCTTC.